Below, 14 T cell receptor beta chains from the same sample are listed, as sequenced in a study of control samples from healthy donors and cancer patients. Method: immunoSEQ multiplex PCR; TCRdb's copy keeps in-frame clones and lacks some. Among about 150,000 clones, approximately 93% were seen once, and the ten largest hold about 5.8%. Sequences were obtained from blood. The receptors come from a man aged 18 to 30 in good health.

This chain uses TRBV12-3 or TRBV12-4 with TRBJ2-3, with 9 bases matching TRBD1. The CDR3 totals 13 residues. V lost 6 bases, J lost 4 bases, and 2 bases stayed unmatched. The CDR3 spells CASRTGGADTQYF. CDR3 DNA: TGTGCCAGCAGGACAGGGGGAGCAGATACGCAGTATTTT.

DNA of the CDR3: TGTGCCAGCAGCTTATTGTCTCAGCCCCAGCATTTT. It yields the protein CASSLLSQPQHF. This rearrangement joins TRBV7-9 to TRBJ1-5; D gene ambiguous. Looked up from germline, CDR1 is SEHNR and CDR2 is FQNEAQ (reference sequence). Trimming removed 2 bases at V and 6 bases at J, with 5 bases between. The CDR3 runs 12 residues.

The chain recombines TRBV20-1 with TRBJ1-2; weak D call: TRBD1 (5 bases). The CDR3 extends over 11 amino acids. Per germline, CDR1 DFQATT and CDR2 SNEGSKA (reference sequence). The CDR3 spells CSPDAGGGYTF. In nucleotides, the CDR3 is TGCAGCCCGGACGCCGGGGGAGGCTACACCTTC.

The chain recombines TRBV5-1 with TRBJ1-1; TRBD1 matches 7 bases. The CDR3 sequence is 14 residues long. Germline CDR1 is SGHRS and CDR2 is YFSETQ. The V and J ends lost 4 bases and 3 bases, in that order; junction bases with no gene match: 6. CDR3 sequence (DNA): TGCGCCAGCAGCCCGAATACAGGGGACACTGAAGCTTTCTTT. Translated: CASSPNTGDTEAFF.

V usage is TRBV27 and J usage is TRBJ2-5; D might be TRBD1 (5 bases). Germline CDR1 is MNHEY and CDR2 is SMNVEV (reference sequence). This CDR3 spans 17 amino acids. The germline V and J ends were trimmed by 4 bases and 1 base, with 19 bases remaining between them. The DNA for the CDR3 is TGTGCCAGCAGTTATCGTGCTGCAGGGTTCCTCCAAGAGACCCAGTACTTC. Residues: CASSYRAAGFLQETQYF.

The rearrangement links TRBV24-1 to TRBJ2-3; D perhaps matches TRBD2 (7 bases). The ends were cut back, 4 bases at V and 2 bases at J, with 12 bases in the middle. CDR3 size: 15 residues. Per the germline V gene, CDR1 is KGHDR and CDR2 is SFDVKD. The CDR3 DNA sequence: TGTGCCACCAGTGAGGCGGGGGCCCACACAGATACGCAGTATTTT. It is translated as CATSEAGAHTDTQYF.

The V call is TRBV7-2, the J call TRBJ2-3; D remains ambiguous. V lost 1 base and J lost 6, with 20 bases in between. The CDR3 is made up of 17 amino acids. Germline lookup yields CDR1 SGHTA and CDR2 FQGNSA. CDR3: CASSLEAPGPPRDTQYF. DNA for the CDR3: TGTGCCAGCAGCTTAGAGGCCCCCGGGCCCCCGCGGGATACGCAGTATTTT.

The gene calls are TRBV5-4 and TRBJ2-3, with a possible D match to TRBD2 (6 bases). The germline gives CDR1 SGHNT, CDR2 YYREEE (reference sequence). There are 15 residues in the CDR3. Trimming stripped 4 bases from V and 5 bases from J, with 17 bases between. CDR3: CASSPRGLPGDTQYF. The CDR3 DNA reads TGTGCCAGCAGCCCCCGGGGACTTCCGGGAGATACGCAGTATTTT.

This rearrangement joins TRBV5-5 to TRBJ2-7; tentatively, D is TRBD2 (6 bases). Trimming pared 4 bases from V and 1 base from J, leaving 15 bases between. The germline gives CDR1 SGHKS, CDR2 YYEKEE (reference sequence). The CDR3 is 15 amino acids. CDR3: CASSATPGDSYEQYF. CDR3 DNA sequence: TGTGCCAGCAGCGCAACCCCGGGGGATTCCTACGAGCAGTACTTC. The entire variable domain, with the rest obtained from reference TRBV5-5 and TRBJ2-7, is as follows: DAGVTQSPTHLIKTRGQQVTLRCSPISGHKSVSWYQQVLGQGPQFIFQYYEKEERGRGNFPDRFSARQFPNYSSELNVNALLLGDSALYLCASSATPGDSYEQYFGPGTRLTVT.

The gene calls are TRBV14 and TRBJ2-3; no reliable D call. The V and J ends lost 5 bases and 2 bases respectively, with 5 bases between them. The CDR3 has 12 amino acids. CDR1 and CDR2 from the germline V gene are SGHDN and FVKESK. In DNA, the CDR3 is TGTGCCAGCAGCTACTTCACAGATACGCAGTATTTT. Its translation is CASSYFTDTQYF.

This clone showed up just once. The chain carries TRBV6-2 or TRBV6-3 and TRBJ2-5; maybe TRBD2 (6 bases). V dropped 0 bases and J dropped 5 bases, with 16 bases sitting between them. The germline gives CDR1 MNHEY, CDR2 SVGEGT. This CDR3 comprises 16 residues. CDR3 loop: CASSYSGEVPWETQYF. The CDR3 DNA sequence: TGTGCCAGCAGTTACTCTGGGGAGGTCCCCTGGGAGACCCAGTACTTC.

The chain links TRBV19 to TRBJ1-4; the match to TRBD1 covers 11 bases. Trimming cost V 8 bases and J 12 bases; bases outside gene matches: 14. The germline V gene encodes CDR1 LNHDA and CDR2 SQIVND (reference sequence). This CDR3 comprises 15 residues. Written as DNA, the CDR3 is TGTGCCAGTCCATACTCTCGGGACAGGGGGTCTGAACTGTTTTTT. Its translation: CASPYSRDRGSELFF.

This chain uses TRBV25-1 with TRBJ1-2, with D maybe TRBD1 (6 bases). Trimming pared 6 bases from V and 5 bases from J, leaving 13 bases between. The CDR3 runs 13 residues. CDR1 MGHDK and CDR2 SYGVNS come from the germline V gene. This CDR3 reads CASRREGGYGYTF. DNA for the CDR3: TGTGCCAGCAGGCGCGAAGGGGGATATGGCTACACCTTC.

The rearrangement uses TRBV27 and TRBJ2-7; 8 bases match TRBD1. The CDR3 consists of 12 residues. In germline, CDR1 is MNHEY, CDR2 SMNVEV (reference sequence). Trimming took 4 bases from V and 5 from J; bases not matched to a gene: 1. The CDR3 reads CASSWTGNEQYF. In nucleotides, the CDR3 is TGTGCCAGCAGTTGGACAGGGAACGAGCAGTACTTC.